This TCR beta chain was captured in a study of shared T cell receptors in the human thymus (dated by TCRdb to about 2021). Broadly, across the study: The study investigated the way shared, self-reactive T-cell receptor alpha chains are produced in the human thymus.

V is cut by 0 bases and J by 14 bases, and the space between the germline ends is 11 bases. The CDR3 has 12 amino acids, counting the end cysteine and phenylalanine. The only DNA kept is the CDR3, 36 bases in frame from the first base. Reading the germline V gene (reference sequence) gives CDR1 SEHNR and CDR2 FQNEAQ. The method behind the library was the immunoSEQ multiplex PCR assay. TCRdb limited this immuneACCESS table to in-frame rearrangements with V and J called. A share of clones is missing; checked studies link under half to unresolved V genes, and the rest is unexplained. This sample lists more than 550,000 clones; 75% to 90% were detected once. Of the sample, 0.0095% to 0.013% falls within the top ten clones. As to this clone: What antigen it recognizes has not been identified. Base qualities are not at hand, and no much larger clone is one base apart.

This sample was also put to use in a study of human thymus T cells. As the second publication notes: Donors were immunologically healthy infants undergoing open corrective cardiac surgery for congenital heart defects in Finland. Thymus tissue was collected as surgical resects that were removed during corrective cardiac surgery. Biased V and J gene segment usage appeared to be present in both thymic and peripheral blood repertoires. Highly overlapping thymic TCR repertoires among unrelated individuals were reported in the related research. The study described the TCR alpha and beta repertoires in about eight infant thymus samples and a few matching peripheral blood samples. The infant donors were roughly 6 to 250 days old, and the cohort included several males and a couple of females. Thymocytes were mechanically released from the tissue and were stored as pellets of about 9-33 million cells at -70 degrees C. Genomic DNA was extracted from frozen cell pellets with a QIAsymphony instrument. The immunoSEQ multiplex PCR assay was used to amplify the TCRB and TCRAD loci from a standardized amount of quality-controlled genomic DNA. The V(D)J region was spanned by amplicons of a length sufficient to cover the CDR3 and to identify V and J genes. The commercial immunoSEQ service was used to sequence amplicons on an Illumina platform. Primer bias and sequencing errors were corrected as previously described, and TCRAD and TCRB were defined on the basis of the IMGT database. The repertoires were analysed using immunoSEQ Analyzer 3.0 and VDJTools for basic statistics, V/J segment usage, diversity estimates, rarefaction and pairwise overlap. Diversity was estimated with Chao1, ChaoE, Efron-Thisted, Shannon and inverse Simpson indices, and also on datasets down-sampled to the smallest sample. For repertoire overlap, CDR3 nucleotide sequence, V gene and J gene had to match strictly, and clustering was done by Jaccard-based multidimensional scaling. On average, thymus samples yielded around 800,000 unique TCRB clonotypes, whereas blood samples yielded about 80,000.

Recombination linked TRBV7-9 to TRBJ2-1; the D gene is perhaps TRBD1, from 5 matching bases. The clonotype originates from a girl less than two years old with a congenital heart defect. Donor details come from another sample of the same person, matched by shared clones. The specimen sequenced was thymocytes. The CDR3 corresponds to CASSLAWTKEFF. The DNA reads TGTGCCAGCAGCTTAGCCTGGACAAAAGAGTTCTTC.